This T cell receptor beta chain originates from a study of control samples from healthy donors and cancer patients. Only in-frame clones appear in the TCRdb table, and some are missing; sequencing was by immunoSEQ multiplex PCR. The sample shows roughly 120,000 clones, just under 95% of them seen only once. The clonotype comes from a man aged 30 to 45 in good health. The sample taken for sequencing was blood.

In DNA form, the CDR3 reads TGTGCTAGTGGTTTCATAGCGGGGGGCTCCTACAATGAGCAGTTCTTC. This sequence encodes CASGFIAGGSYNEQFF. The chain combines TRBV12-5 with TRBJ2-1; 10 bases line up with TRBD2. V gave up 3 bases and J gave up 0 bases; unmatched junction bases: 2. Germline values: CDR1 LGHNT, CDR2 FRNRAP. The CDR3 covers 16 residues.